This TCR beta chain was recovered during a study of response to subunit inactivated influenza vaccine. Study-wide results and caveats: Only a handful of new T cells, the authors suggested, are recruited with each seasonal influenza vaccination.

MiXCR, applied by TCRdb to the RT-PCR reads, yields one record per CDR3 protein. Seen here are hundreds of thousands of distinct CDR3 sequences, 7.6% observed once, and the top ten hold under 15%. Comments on this clonotype: Its target is unknown.

This clonotype was obtained from a man aged 45-69 years who received an inactivated influenza vaccine. The sequenced sample was PBMCs from blood, obtained around 2 years after vaccination.

The CDR3 loop reads CASSLRRASGGTQYF. In nucleotides, the CDR3 is TGTGCCAGCAGCTTAAGGCGGGCCTCGGGAGGTACGCAGTATTTT. V and J are TRBV7-6 and TRBJ2-3; TRBD2 agrees at 7 bases. CDR3 size: 15 residues. V dropped 2 bases and J dropped 8; count of bases not matched to a gene: 10. From germline, CDR1 is SGHVS and CDR2 FNYEAQ.